The 29 T cell receptor beta chains given below trace back to one sample, sequenced in a study of T cell responses to AZD1222 COVID-19 vaccine. Sequencing was performed with immunoSEQ multiplex PCR; in TCRdb, only in-frame clones are kept and a portion is missing. The sample has about 45,000 clones; roughly 89% are singletons. This specimen was peripheral blood, taken 28 days after the second AZD1222 dose. The receptors come from an adult who received the AZD1222 COVID-19 vaccine.

The CDR3 coding sequence is TGTGCCAGCACCGAGACAGGGGTCTACGAGCAGTACTTC. It encodes CASTETGVYEQYF. The chain employs TRBV28 and TRBJ2-7; TRBD1 agrees at 8 bases. The CDR3 covers 13 residues. The junction had 5 bases not matched to a gene; V was cut back by 7 bases and J by 3 bases. The V gene's germline CDR1 is MDHEN and CDR2 SYDVKM.

J is TRBJ1-2 and V is TRBV7-9; no clear D gene. There are 13 residues in the CDR3. Germline CDR1 reads SEHNR; CDR2 reads FQNEAQ (reference sequence). V was cut by 1 base and J by 5 bases, with 8 bases left in between. CDR3: CASSLDSPYGYTF. CDR3 nucleotides: TGTGCCAGCAGCTTAGACAGTCCGTATGGCTACACCTTC.

This rearrangement joins TRBV20-1 to TRBJ2-1, with 7 bases identical to TRBD2. V shed 3 bases and J 12 bases; nucleotides not matched to a gene: 14. This CDR3 has 14 amino acids. Looked up from germline, CDR1 is DFQATT and CDR2 is SNEGSKA (reference sequence). DNA of the CDR3: TGCAGTGCTAGTCCGGCGGGAGTCAGATTTAGGCAGTTCTTC. Its translation: CSASPAGVRFRQFF.

The chain uses TRBV3-1 (or the pseudogene TRBV3-2) and TRBJ1-5; tentative D call: TRBD1 (6 bases). Trimming left V 4 bases short and J 10 bases short, with 17 bases between. The CDR3 loop spans 14 amino acids. Germline V gene lookup returns CDR1 LGHDT and CDR2 YNNKEL (reference sequence). CDR3 nucleotide sequence: TGTGCCAGCAGCCCAGCGGGGGGCCCACTCCCCCAGCATTTT. It codes for CASSPAGGPLPQHF.

The V call is TRBV2, the J call TRBJ1-1; perhaps TRBD1 as D (6 bases). CDR1 and CDR2 (germline): SNHLY, FYNNEI. CDR3 size: 15 residues. Trimming pared 10 bases from V and 1 base from J, leaving 19 bases between. The CDR3 sequence is CATPMGGYRNTEAFF. The CDR3 nucleotides read TGTGCCACCCCAATGGGGGGCTACAGGAACACTGAAGCTTTCTTT. Complete variable domain (other parts from reference TRBV2 and TRBJ1-1): EPEVTQTPSHQVTQMGQEVILRCVPISNHLYFYWYRQILGQKVEFLVSFYNNEISEKSEIFDDQFSVERPDGSNFTLKIRSTKLEDSAMYFCATPMGGYRNTEAFFGQGTRLTVV.

This clone has a handful of counts. V gene TRBV5-1 combines with J gene TRBJ2-2, with D uncertain. This CDR3 contains 16 residues. V was cut by 0 bases and J by 2 bases, with 11 bases left in between. Germline V gene data show CDR1 as SGHRS and CDR2 as YFSETQ. CDR3 in amino acids: CASSLAVVGNTGELFF. DNA of the CDR3: TGCGCCAGCAGCTTGGCCGTGGTCGGTAACACCGGGGAGCTGTTTTTT.

J is TRBJ1-2 and V is TRBV6-5; 8 nucleotides match TRBD1. V gave up 4 bases and J gave up 4 bases; unmatched junction bases: 11. Germline-derived CDR1 and CDR2 are MNHEY and SVGAGI. CDR3 length equals 16 residues. The CDR3 coding sequence is TGTGCCAGCAGTTCCAGAGGACAGGGATCCGGCTATGGCTACACCTTC. Encoded protein: CASSSRGQGSGYGYTF.

The chain uses TRBV6-5 and TRBJ1-5; D ambiguous. This CDR3 is 13 amino acids long. The germline CDR1 and CDR2 sequences are MNHEY and SVGAGI. The germline V and J ends were trimmed by 6 bases and 4 bases, with 10 bases remaining between them. The CDR3 sequence: CASSRAANQPQHF. CDR3 bases: TGTGCCAGCAGCCGGGCAGCGAATCAGCCCCAGCATTTT.

As concerns this clone: This specimen includes other DNA sequences encoding the same CDR3. V is TRBV19 and J is TRBJ2-7; no clear D gene. V gave up 1 base and J gave up 2 bases, with 6 bases separating them. The CDR3 loop spans 13 amino acids. The V gene's germline CDR1 is LNHDA and CDR2 SQIVND (reference sequence). The CDR3 sequence is CASSIGGTYEQYF. As DNA, the CDR3 is TGTGCCAGTAGTATAGGTGGGACCTACGAGCAGTACTTC.

The gene calls are TRBV24-1 and TRBJ2-1; 9 nucleotides match TRBD2. The CDR3 contains 15 residues. The trim removed 3 bases at V and 5 bases at J, leaving 4 bases unmatched. The germline V gene has CDR1 KGHDR and CDR2 SFDVKD. In nucleotides, the CDR3 is TGTGCCACCAGTGATCCCCAGCGGGGGGACAATGAGCAGTTCTTC. Translated: CATSDPQRGDNEQFF.

This rearrangement joins TRBV7-9 to TRBJ2-5; D gene uncertain. V was clipped by 3 bases and J by 1 base, with 0 bases between them. The length of the CDR3 is 11 residues. Germline-derived CDR1 and CDR2 are SEHNR and FQNEAQ (reference sequence). CDR3 loop: CASSFQETQYF. DNA for the CDR3: TGTGCCAGCAGCTTCCAAGAGACCCAGTACTTC.

J is TRBJ1-1 and V is TRBV11-3; D remains unclear. The germline CDR1 and CDR2 sequences are SGHNT and YENEEA. Between the trimmed V and J ends, which lost 0 bases and 1 base, there was a span of 3 bases. CDR3 length: 13 amino acids. The CDR3 reads CASSLEENTEAFF. CDR3 in DNA: TGTGCCAGCAGCTTAGAGGAGAACACTGAAGCTTTCTTT.

This sequence joins TRBV2 and TRBJ2-5; 7 bases are shared with TRBD2. Germline values: CDR1 SNHLY, CDR2 FYNNEI. The length of the CDR3 is 13 residues. V dropped 8 bases and J dropped 5; count of bases not matched to a gene: 8. In DNA form, the CDR3 reads TGTGCCAGCCTGGGAGGGTTCAGGGAGACCCAGTACTTC. It yields the protein CASLGGFRETQYF. Using reference TRBV2 and TRBJ2-5 for the parts outside the CDR3, the full variable domain is EPEVTQTPSHQVTQMGQEVILRCVPISNHLYFYWYRQILGQKVEFLVSFYNNEISEKSEIFDDQFSVERPDGSNFTLKIRSTKLEDSAMYFCASLGGFRETQYFGPGTRLLVL.

The J gene is TRBJ2-4, the V gene TRBV5-1; D is possibly TRBD2 (6 bases). The CDR3 runs 14 residues. Trimming cost V 0 bases and J 9 bases, with 13 bases left between them. From germline, CDR1 is SGHRS and CDR2 YFSETQ. Here the CDR3 reads CASSLAGGEGIQYF. The DNA of the CDR3 is TGCGCCAGCAGCTTGGCCGGGGGTGAGGGCATTCAGTACTTC.

The genes are TRBV29-1 and TRBJ2-3; 8 nucleotides align to TRBD2. This CDR3 has 15 amino acids. The V gene end was trimmed by 5 bases and the J gene end by 2 bases; junction bases not matched to a gene: 9. The germline V gene has CDR1 SQVTM and CDR2 ANQGSEA. CDR3 region: CSVTASGSFTDTQYF. The CDR3 nucleotides are TGCAGCGTTACGGCTAGCGGGTCCTTCACAGATACGCAGTATTTT.

V is TRBV28 and J is TRBJ1-5, with D maybe TRBD1 (5 bases). Trimming shortened V by 6 bases and J by 1 base, and 16 bases separated the two germline ends. The CDR3 runs to 16 residues. Germline lookup yields CDR1 MDHEN and CDR2 SYDVKM. The CDR3 DNA reads TGTGCCAGCAGCCTCCCGGGGGGGTCGAGCAATCAGCCCCAGCATTTT. Its protein product is CASSLPGGSSNQPQHF.

This chain joins TRBV9 and TRBJ2-1; 10 bases align to TRBD1. In germline, CDR1 is SGDLS, CDR2 YYNGEE. CDR3 size: 16 residues. With V trimmed by 0 bases and J by 2 bases, 2 bases remained unmatched. In nucleotides, the CDR3 is TGTGCCAGCAGCGTAGCGGACAGGGGGACCTACAATGAGCAGTTCTTC. It specifies CASSVADRGTYNEQFF. Full variable domain (remainder filled in from reference TRBV9 and TRBJ2-1): DSGVTQTPKHLITATGQRVTLRCSPRSGDLSVYWYQQSLDQGLQFLIQYYNGEERAKGNILERFSAQQFPDLHSELNLSSLELGDSALYFCASSVADRGTYNEQFFGPGTRLTVL.

V is TRBV5-4 and J is TRBJ2-2; D remains ambiguous. The germline V gene has CDR1 SGHNT and CDR2 YYREEE (reference sequence). Between the trimmed V and J ends, which lost 4 bases and 1 base, there was a span of 14 bases. The CDR3 covers 16 residues. DNA for the CDR3: TGTGCCAGCAGCCCCCTCGGGCGACAGAACACCGGGGAGCTGTTTTTT. Translation: CASSPLGRQNTGELFF.

This rearrangement joins TRBV3-1 (or the pseudogene TRBV3-2) to TRBJ1-4; D is undetermined. The germline V gene has CDR1 LGHDT and CDR2 YNNKEL (reference sequence). V lost 4 bases and J lost 2, with 11 bases in between. CDR3 length equals 15 residues. As DNA, the CDR3 is TGTGCCAGCAGCCGCCAAGGCATCACTAATGAAAAACTGTTTTTT. It specifies CASSRQGITNEKLFF.

V is TRBV6-6 and J is TRBJ1-2; 7 nucleotides match TRBD1. The CDR3 extends over 17 amino acids. V lost 5 bases, J lost 0 bases, and 12 bases stayed unmatched. CDR1 is MNHNY, CDR2 SVGAGI, per germline (reference sequence). In DNA, the CDR3 is TGTGCCAGCAGTCAGGGACAGCTAATTAAAACTAACTATGGCTACACCTTC. Amino acids: CASSQGQLIKTNYGYTF.

The genes are TRBV7-9 and TRBJ2-7, with TRBD1 identical over 8 bases. Germline V CDR1 and CDR2: SEHNR, FQNEAQ (reference sequence). J was trimmed by 5 bases and V by 4 bases; bases with no gene match: 7. The CDR3 consists of 14 residues. The CDR3 nucleotides read TGTGCCAGCAGCTCCCGTTCAGGGGGCCACGAGCAGTACTTC. This encodes CASSSRSGGHEQYF.

This clone was seen only once. This chain uses TRBV30 with TRBJ1-5; unclear D gene. This CDR3 is built from 14 residues. Trimming stripped 0 bases from V and 7 bases from J, with 13 bases between. Germline lookup yields CDR1 GTSNPN and CDR2 SVGIG (reference sequence). The CDR3 region is CAWSVPHSGQPQHF. The CDR3 DNA follows: TGTGCCTGGAGTGTACCACACTCTGGACAGCCCCAGCATTTT.

The chain links TRBV5-1 to TRBJ1-6, with 11 nucleotides matching TRBD1. Germline V gene data show CDR1 as SGHRS and CDR2 as YFSETQ. The trim removed 4 bases at V and 9 bases at J, leaving 3 bases unmatched. The CDR3 totals 14 residues. The CDR3 sequence is CASSEDRGLSPLHF. As DNA, the CDR3 is TGCGCCAGCAGCGAGGACAGGGGGCTTTCACCCCTCCACTTT.

The chain carries TRBV28 and TRBJ2-7; 7 bases align to TRBD2. The trim removed 6 bases at V and 0 bases at J, leaving 11 bases unmatched. The CDR3 spans 16 residues. Germline CDR1 reads MDHEN; CDR2 reads SYDVKM. In DNA form, the CDR3 reads TGTGCCAGCAGCAACCTGGGGCGGGGGAGCTCCTACGAGCAGTACTTC. Translation gives CASSNLGRGSSYEQYF.

This clone was counted once. The J gene is TRBJ1-4, the V gene TRBV15; TRBD1 agrees at 8 bases. V trimming: 4 bases; J trimming: 5 bases; junction bases outside the gene matches: 9. Germline CDR1 is LNHNV and CDR2 is YYDKDF (reference sequence). The CDR3 sequence is 16 residues long. CDR3 in amino acids: CATSKGGTGTNEKLFF. DNA for the CDR3: TGTGCCACCAGCAAGGGGGGGACAGGTACCAATGAAAAACTGTTTTTT.

J is TRBJ1-1 and V is TRBV7-9; D unclear. The CDR3 is 11 amino acids. The germline V gene has CDR1 SEHNR and CDR2 FQNEAQ (reference sequence). Trimming cost V 1 base and J 11 bases, with 8 bases left between them. The CDR3 here is CASSLGERAFF. CDR3 nucleotides: TGTGCCAGCAGCTTAGGCGAAAGGGCTTTCTTT.

The rearrangement uses TRBV5-1 and TRBJ1-5; D is unresolved. CDR1 is SGHRS and CDR2 is YFSETQ in the germline V gene. The CDR3 consists of 13 residues. V was trimmed by 0 bases and J by 7 bases, leaving 8 bases between them. Here the CDR3 DNA reads TGCGCCAGCAGCTTGGAGGGTTCCCAGCCCCAGCATTTT. Protein: CASSLEGSQPQHF. Full variable domain (rest looked up from reference TRBV5-1 and TRBJ1-5): KAGVTQTPRYLIKTRGQQVTLSCSPISGHRSVSWYQQTPGQGLQFLFEYFSETQRNKGNFPGRFSGRQFSNSRSEMNVSTLELGDSALYLCASSLEGSQPQHFGDGTRLSIL.

The rearrangement joins TRBV18 to TRBJ2-1; 14 bases line up with TRBD2. The V and J ends lost 6 bases and 9 bases, in that order; junction bases with no gene match: 7. This CDR3 has 15 amino acids. Germline assignment: CDR1 KGHSH and CDR2 LQKENI. The CDR3 DNA sequence: TGTGCCAGCTCGTCGGGACTAGCGGGAGTAGGTGAGCAGTTCTTC. Translated, it gives CASSSGLAGVGEQFF.

The chain is built from TRBV5-4 and TRBJ2-5; TRBD2 matches at 8 bases. The J segment lost 5 bases and the V segment lost 3 bases, leaving 9 bases of the junction unmatched. Per germline, CDR1 SGHNT and CDR2 YYREEE (reference sequence). The CDR3 covers 15 residues. The CDR3 loop is CASSSGRGAQETQYF. The CDR3 DNA reads TGTGCCAGCAGCTCGGGGCGGGGGGCCCAGGAGACCCAGTACTTC.